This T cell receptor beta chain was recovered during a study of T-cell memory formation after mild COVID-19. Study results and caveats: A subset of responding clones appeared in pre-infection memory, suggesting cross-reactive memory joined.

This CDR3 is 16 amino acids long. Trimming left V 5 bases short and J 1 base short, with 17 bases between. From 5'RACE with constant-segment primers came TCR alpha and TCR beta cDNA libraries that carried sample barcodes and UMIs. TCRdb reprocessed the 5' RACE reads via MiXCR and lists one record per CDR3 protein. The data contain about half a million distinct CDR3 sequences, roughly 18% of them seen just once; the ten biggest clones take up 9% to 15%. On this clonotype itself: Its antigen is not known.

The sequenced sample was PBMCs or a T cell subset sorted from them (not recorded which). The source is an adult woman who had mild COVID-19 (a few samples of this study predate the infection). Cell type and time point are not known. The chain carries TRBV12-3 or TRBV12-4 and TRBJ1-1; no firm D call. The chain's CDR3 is CASSLDGVGRNTEAFF. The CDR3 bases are TGTGCCAGCAGTCTGGATGGAGTAGGGAGGAACACTGAAGCTTTCTTT.